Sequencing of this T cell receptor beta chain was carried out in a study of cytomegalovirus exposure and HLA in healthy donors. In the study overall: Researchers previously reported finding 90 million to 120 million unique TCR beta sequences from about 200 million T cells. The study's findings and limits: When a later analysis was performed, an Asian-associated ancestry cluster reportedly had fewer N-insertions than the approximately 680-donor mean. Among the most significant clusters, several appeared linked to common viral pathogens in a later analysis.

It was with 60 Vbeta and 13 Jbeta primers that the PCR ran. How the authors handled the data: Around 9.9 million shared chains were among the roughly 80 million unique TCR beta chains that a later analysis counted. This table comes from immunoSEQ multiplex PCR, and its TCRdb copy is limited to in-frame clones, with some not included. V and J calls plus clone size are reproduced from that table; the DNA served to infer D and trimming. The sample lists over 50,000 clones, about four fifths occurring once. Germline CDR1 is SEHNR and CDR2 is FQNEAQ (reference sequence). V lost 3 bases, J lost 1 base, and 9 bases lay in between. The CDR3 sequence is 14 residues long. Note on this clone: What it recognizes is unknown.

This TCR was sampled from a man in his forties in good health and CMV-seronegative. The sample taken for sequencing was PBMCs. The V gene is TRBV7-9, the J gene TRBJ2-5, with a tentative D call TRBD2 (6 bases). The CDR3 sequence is CASSLGTVQETQYF. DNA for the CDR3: TGTGCCAGCAGCTTGGGGACTGTCCAAGAGACCCAGTACTTC. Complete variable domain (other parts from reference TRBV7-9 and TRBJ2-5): DTGVSQNPRHKITKRGQNVTFRCDPISEHNRLYWYRQTLGQGPEFLTYFQNEAQLEKSRLLSDRFSAERPKGSFSTLEIQRTEQGDSAMYLCASSLGTVQETQYFGPGTRLLVL.